This TCR beta chain comes out of a study of cytomegalovirus exposure and HLA in healthy donors. The wider study: Within an early data release were about 85 million unique TCRs drawn from HLA-typed donors. General observations from the study: A later look showed TCR association rates differing by HLA locus, highest for DRB1 and lowest for HLA-C. The classifier reportedly diagnosed cytomegalovirus status with high specificity and sensitivity.

This clone was detected once. Antigen: not known. 13 Jbeta primers and 60 Vbeta primers were used for the PCR. Produced via immunoSEQ multiplex PCR; TCRdb's table is partial and in-frame only. The table shows fewer than 200,000 clones, with approximately 77% occurring only once. Donors counted as nominally healthy when sampled, yet unrecorded immune exposures were likely. The receptor was isolated from a man aged 18 to 29 in good health and CMV-seronegative. Specimen: PBMCs.

This chain's CDR3 is CASSPAMSGEAFF. CDR3 DNA: TGTGCCAGCAGCCCGGCAATGAGCGGTGAAGCTTTCTTT. This rearrangement joins TRBV5-8 to TRBJ1-1; D is unresolved. V lost 4 bases to trimming and J lost 7 bases, with 14 bases between them. CDR3 length: 13 amino acids. From germline, CDR1 is SGHTS and CDR2 YDEGEE.